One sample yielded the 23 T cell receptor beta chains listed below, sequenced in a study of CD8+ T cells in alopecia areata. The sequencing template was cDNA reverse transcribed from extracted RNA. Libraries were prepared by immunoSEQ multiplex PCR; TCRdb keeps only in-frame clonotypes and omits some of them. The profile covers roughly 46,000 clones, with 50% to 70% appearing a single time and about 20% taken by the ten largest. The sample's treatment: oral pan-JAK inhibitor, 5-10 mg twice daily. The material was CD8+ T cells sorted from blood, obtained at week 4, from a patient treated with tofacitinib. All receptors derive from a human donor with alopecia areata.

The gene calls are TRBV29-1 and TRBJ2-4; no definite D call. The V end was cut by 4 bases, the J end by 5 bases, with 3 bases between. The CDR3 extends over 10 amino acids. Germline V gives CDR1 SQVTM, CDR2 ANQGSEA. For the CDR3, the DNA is TGCAGCGTTGTCCAAAACATTCAGTACTTC. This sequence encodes CSVVQNIQYF.

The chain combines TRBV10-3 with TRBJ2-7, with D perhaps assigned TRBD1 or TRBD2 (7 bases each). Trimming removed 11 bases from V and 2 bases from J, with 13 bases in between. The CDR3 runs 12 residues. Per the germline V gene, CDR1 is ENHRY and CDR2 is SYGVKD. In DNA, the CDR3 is TGTGCCTCCGGGGGGACAGCCTACGAGCAGTACTTC. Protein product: CASGGTAYEQYF.

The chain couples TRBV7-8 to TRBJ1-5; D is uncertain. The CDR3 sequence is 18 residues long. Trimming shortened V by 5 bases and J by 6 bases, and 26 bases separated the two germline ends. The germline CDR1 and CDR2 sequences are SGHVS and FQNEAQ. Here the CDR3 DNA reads TGTGCCAGCAGCCTCGTTGAGACGGACCTCAACCTTGGTCAGCCCCAGCATTTT. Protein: CASSLVETDLNLGQPQHF.

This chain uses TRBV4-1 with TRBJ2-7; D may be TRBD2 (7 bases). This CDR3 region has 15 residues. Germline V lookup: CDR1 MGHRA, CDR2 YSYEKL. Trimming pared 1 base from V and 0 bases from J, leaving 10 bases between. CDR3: CASSQGRGASYEQYF. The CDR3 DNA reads TGCGCCAGCAGCCAAGGTCGGGGGGCCTCCTACGAGCAGTACTTC.

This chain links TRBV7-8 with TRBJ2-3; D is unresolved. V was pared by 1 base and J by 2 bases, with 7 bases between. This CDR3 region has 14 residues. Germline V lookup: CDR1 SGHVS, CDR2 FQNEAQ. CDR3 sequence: CASSLGRNTDTQYF. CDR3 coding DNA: TGTGCCAGCAGCTTAGGGCGCAACACAGATACGCAGTATTTT. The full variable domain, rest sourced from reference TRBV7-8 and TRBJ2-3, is GAGVSQSPRYKVAKRGQDVALRCDPISGHVSLFWYQQALGQGPEFLTYFQNEAQLDKSGLPSDRFFAERPEGSVSTLKIQRTQQEDSAVYLCASSLGRNTDTQYFGPGTRLTVL.

CDR3 sequence reads: CASSQDFGVNEQFF. In nucleotides, the CDR3 is TGCGCCAGCAGCCAAGATTTTGGCGTAAATGAGCAGTTCTTC. V gene TRBV4-3 combines with J gene TRBJ2-1; D remains unclear. This CDR3 region has 14 residues. From germline, CDR1 is LGHNA and CDR2 YSLEER. Deletions cut 0 bases from V and 7 bases from J, with 10 bases between.

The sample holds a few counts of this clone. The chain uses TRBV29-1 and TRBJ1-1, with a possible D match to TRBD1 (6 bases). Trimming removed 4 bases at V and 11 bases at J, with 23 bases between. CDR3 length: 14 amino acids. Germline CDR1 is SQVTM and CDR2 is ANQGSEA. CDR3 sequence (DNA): TGCAGCGTTGTTCTGGCAGGGGTGGCTCGAGTGGCTTTCTTT. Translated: CSVVLAGVARVAFF. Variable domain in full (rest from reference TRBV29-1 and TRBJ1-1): SAVISQKPSRDICQRGTSLTIQCQVDSQVTMMFWYRQQPGQSLTLIATANQGSEATYESGFVIDKFPISRPNLTFSTLTVSNMSPEDSSIYLCSVVLAGVARVAFFGQGTRLTVV.

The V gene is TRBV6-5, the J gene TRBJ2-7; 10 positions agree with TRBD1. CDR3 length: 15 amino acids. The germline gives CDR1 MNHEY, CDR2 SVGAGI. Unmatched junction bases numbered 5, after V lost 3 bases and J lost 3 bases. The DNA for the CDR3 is TGTGCCAGCAGTTATTCGGACAGGGGGATCTACGAGCAGTACTTC. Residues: CASSYSDRGIYEQYF.

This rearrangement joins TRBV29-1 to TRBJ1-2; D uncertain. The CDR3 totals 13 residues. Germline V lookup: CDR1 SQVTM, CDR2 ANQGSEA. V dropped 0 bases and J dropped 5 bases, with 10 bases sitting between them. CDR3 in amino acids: CSVEDLSFYGYTF. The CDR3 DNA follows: TGCAGCGTTGAAGATCTGAGTTTTTATGGCTACACCTTC.

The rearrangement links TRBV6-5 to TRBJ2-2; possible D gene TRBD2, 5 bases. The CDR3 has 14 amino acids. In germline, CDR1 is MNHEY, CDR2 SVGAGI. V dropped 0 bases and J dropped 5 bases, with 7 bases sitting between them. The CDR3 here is CASSYSIATGELFF. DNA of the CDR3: TGTGCCAGCAGTTACTCCATAGCGACCGGGGAGCTGTTTTTT.

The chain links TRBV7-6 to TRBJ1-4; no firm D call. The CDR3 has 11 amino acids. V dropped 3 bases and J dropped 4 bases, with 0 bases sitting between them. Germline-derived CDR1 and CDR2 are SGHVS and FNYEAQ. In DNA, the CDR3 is TGTGCCAGCAGCTTTAATGAAAAACTGTTTTTT. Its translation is CASSFNEKLFF.

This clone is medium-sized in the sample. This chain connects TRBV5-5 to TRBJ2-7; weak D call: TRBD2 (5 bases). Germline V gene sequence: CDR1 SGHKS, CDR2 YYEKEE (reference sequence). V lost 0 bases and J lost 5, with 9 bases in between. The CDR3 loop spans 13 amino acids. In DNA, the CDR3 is TGTGCCAGCAGCTTGGTCCCGAGGGACGAGCAGTACTTC. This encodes CASSLVPRDEQYF.

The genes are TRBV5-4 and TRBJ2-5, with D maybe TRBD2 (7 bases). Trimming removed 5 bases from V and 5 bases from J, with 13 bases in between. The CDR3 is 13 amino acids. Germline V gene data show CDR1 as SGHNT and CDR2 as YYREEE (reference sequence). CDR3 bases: TGTGCCAGCAGGTTACAGGGAGGGGAGACCCAGTACTTC. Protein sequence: CASRLQGGETQYF.

The CDR3 nucleotides read TGTGCCAGCAGTTCCACGCTCGGAAGGAGCTCCTATAATTCACCCCTCCACTTT. Translating gives CASSSTLGRSSYNSPLHF. The chain carries TRBV27 and TRBJ1-6; D call uncertain. This CDR3 has 18 residues. V was cut by 4 bases and J by 0 bases, with 16 bases left in between. In germline, CDR1 is MNHEY, CDR2 SMNVEV (reference sequence).

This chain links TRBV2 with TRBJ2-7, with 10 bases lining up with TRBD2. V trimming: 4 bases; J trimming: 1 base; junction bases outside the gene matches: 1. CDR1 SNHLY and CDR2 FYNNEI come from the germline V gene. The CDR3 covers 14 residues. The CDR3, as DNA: TGTGCCAGCAGTGGGACTAGCGGTTCCTACGAGCAGTACTTC. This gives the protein CASSGTSGSYEQYF.

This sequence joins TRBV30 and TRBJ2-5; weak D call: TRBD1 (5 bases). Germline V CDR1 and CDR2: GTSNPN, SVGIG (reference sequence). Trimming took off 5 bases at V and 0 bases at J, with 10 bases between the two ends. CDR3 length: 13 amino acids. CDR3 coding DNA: TGTGCCTGGGCAGGGTCTTACCAAGAGACCCAGTACTTC. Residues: CAWAGSYQETQYF.

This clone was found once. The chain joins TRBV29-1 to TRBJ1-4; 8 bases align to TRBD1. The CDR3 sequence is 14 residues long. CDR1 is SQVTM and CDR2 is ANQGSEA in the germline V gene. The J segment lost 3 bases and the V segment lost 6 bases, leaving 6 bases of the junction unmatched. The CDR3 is CSVRGQGANEKLFF. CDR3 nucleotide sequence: TGCAGCGTCAGAGGACAGGGAGCTAATGAAAAACTGTTTTTT.

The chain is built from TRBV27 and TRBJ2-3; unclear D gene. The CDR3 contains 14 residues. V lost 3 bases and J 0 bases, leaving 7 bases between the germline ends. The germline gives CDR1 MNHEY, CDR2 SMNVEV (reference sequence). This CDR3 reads CASSFFLSTDTQYF. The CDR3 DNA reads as TGTGCCAGCAGTTTCTTTCTTAGCACAGATACGCAGTATTTT.

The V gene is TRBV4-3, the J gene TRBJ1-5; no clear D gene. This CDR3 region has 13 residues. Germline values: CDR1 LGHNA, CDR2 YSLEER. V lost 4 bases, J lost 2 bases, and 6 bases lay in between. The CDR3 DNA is TGCGCCAGCAGCCCCGGACGCAATCAGCCCCAGCATTTT. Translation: CASSPGRNQPQHF.

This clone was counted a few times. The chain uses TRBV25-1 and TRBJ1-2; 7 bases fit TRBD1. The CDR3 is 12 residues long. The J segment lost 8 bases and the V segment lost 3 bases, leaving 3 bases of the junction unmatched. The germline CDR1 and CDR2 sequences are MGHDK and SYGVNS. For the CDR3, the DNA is TGTGCCAGCAGTGAGCGAGGGGGCGGCTACACCTTC. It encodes CASSERGGGYTF.

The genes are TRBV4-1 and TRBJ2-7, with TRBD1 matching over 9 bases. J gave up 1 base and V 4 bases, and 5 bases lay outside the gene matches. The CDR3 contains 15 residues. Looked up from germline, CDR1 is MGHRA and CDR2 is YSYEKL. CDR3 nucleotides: TGCGCCAGCAGCCCCGGGACAGGGATTTCCTACGAGCAGTACTTC. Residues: CASSPGTGISYEQYF.

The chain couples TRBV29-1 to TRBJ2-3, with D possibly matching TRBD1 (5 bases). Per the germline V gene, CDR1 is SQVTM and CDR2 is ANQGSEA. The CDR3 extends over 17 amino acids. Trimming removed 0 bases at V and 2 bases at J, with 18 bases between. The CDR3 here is CSVEDPQQDGPTDTQYF. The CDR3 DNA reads TGCAGCGTTGAAGATCCACAACAGGACGGTCCCACAGATACGCAGTATTTT.

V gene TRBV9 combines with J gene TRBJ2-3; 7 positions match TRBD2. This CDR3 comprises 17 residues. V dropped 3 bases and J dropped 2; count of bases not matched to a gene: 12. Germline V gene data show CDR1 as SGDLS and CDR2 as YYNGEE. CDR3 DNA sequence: TGTGCCAGCAGCGATAAACTAGAGCGGGGTCCCACAGATACGCAGTATTTT. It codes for CASSDKLERGPTDTQYF.